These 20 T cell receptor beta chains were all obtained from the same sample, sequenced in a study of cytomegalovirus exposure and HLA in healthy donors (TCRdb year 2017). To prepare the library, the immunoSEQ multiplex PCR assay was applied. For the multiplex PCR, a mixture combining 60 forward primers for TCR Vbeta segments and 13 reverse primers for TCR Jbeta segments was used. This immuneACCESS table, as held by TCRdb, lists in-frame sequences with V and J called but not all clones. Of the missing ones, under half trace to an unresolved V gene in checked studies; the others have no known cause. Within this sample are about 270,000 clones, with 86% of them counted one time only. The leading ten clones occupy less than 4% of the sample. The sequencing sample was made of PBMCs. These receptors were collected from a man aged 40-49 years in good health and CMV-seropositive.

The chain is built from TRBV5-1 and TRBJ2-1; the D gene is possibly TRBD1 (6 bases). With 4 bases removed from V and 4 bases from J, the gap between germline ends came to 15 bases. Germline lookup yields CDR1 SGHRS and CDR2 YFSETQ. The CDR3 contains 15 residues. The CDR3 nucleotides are TGCGCCAGCAGCCCCGGACAGACCCCTTACAATGAGCAGTTCTTC. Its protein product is CASSPGQTPYNEQFF.

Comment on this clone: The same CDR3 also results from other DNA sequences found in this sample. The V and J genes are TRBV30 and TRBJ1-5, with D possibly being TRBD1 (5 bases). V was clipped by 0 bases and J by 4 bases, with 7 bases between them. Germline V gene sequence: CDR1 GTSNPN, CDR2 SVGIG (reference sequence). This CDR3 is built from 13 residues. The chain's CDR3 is CAWSVPGNQPQHF. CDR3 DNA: TGTGCCTGGAGTGTACCAGGGAATCAGCCCCAGCATTTT.

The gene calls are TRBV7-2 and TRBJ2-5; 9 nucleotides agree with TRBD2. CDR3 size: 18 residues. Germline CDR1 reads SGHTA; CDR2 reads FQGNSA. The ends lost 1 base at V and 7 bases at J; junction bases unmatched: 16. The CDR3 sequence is CASSLEPMRGRVVGTQYF. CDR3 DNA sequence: TGTGCCAGCAGCTTAGAGCCCATGCGCGGGAGGGTTGTCGGGACCCAGTACTTC.

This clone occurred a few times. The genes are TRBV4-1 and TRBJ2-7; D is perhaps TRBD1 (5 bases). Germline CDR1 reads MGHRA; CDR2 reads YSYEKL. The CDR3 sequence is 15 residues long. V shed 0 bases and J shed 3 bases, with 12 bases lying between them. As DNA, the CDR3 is TGCGCCAGCAGCCAAGATACGCAGGGCAACTACGAGCAGTACTTC. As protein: CASSQDTQGNYEQYF.

The CDR3 coding sequence is TGCGCCAGCAGCCAGGAAAAGGCGGGAGGTCACGAGACCCAGTACTTC. This translates into CASSQEKAGGHETQYF. The chain carries TRBV4-1 and TRBJ2-5, with 8 bases that match TRBD2. The CDR3 sequence is 16 residues long. Germline lookup yields CDR1 MGHRA and CDR2 YSYEKL. The junction had 11 bases not matched to a gene; V was cut back by 3 bases and J by 5 bases.

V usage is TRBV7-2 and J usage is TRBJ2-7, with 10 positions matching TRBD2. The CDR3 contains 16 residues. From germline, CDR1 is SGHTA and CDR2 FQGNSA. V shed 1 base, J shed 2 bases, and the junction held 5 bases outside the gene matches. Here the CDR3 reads CASSLGTSGRAYEQYF. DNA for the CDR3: TGTGCCAGCAGCTTAGGGACTAGCGGCCGAGCCTACGAGCAGTACTTC.

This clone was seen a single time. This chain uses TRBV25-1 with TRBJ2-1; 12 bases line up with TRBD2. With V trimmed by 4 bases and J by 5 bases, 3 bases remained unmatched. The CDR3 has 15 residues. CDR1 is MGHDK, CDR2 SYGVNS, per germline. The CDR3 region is CASSGTSGTDNEQFF. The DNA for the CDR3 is TGTGCCAGCAGTGGGACTAGCGGGACTGACAATGAGCAGTTCTTC. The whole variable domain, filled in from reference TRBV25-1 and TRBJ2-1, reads EADIYQTPRYLVIGTGKKITLECSQTMGHDKMYWYQQDPGMELHLIHYSYGVNSTEKGDLSSESTVSRIRTEHFPLTLESARPSHTSQYLCASSGTSGTDNEQFFGPGTRLTVL.

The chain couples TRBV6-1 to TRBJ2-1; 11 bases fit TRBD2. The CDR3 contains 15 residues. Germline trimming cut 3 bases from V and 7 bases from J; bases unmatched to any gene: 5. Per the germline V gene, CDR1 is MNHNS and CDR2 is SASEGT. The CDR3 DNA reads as TGTGCCAGCAGTGATAGCGGGAGGGCCAGGAATGAGCAGTTCTTC. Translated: CASSDSGRARNEQFF.

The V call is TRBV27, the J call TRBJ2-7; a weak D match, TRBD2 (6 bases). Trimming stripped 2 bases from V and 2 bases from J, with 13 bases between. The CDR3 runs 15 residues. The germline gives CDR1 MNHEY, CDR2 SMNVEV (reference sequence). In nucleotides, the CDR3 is TGTGCCAGCAGTTTAGGCGGGACCGGTACCTACGAGCAGTACTTC. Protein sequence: CASSLGGTGTYEQYF.

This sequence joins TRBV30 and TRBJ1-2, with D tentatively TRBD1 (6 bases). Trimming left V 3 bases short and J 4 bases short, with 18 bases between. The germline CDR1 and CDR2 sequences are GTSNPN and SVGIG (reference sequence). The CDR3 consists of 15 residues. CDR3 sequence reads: CAWRIFDRRVYGYTF. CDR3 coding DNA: TGTGCCTGGAGAATCTTTGACAGGCGAGTCTATGGCTACACCTTC.

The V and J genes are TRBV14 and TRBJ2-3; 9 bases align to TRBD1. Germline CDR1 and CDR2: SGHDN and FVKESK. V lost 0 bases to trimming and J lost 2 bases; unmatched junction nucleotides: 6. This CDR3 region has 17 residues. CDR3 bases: TGTGCCAGCAGCCAAGATTGGACAGGGGACTCCACAGATACGCAGTATTTT. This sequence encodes CASSQDWTGDSTDTQYF.

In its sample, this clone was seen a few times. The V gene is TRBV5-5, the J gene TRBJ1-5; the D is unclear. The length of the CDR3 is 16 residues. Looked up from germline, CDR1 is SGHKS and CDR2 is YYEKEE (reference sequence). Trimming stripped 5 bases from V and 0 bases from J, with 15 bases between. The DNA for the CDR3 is TGTGCCAGCAGGCATACCTACGGGGATAGCAATCAGCCCCAGCATTTT. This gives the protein CASRHTYGDSNQPQHF.

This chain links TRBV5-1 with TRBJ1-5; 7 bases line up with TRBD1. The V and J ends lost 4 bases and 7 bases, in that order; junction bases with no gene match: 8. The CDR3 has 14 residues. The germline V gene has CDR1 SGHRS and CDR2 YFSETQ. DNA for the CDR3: TGCGCCAGCAGCCCCCAGGGGGGAGTGCAGCCCCAGCATTTT. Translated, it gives CASSPQGGVQPQHF.

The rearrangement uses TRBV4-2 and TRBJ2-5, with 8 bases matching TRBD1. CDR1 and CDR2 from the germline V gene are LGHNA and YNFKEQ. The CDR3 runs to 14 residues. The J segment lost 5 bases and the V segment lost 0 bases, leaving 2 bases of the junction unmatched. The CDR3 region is CASSQDNRGETQYF. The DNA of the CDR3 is TGTGCCAGCAGCCAAGACAACAGGGGGGAGACCCAGTACTTC.

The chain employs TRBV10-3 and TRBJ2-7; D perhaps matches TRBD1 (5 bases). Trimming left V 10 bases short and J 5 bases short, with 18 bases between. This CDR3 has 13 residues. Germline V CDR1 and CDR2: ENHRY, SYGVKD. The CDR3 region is CATSQKGVDEQYF. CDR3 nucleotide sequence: TGTGCCACCTCACAGAAAGGGGTCGACGAGCAGTACTTC.

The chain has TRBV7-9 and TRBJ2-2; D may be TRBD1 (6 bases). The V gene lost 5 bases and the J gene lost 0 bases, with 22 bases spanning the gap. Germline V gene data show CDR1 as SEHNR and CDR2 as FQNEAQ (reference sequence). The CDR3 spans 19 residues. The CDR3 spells CASSPRRRTEPTNTGELFF. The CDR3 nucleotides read TGTGCCAGCAGCCCAAGAAGGAGGACAGAACCCACGAACACCGGGGAGCTGTTTTTT.

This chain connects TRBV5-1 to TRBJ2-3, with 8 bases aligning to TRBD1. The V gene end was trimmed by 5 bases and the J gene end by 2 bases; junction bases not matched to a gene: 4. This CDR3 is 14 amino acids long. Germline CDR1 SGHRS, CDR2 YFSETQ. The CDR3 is CASRATGVTDTQYF. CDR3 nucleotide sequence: TGCGCCAGCAGGGCGACAGGGGTCACAGATACGCAGTATTTT.

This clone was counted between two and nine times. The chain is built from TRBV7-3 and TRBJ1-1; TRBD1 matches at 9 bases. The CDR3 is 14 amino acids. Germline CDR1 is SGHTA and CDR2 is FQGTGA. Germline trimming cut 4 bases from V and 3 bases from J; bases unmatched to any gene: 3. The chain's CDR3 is CASSSTGGDTEAFF. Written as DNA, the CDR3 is TGTGCCAGCAGCTCCACAGGGGGCGACACTGAAGCTTTCTTT. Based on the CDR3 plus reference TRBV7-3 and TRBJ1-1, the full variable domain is GAGVSQTPSNKVTEKGKYVELRCDPISGHTALYWYRQSLGQGPEFLIYFQGTGAADDSGLPNDRFFAVRPEGSVSTLKIQRTERGDSAVYLCASSSTGGDTEAFFGQGTRLTVV.

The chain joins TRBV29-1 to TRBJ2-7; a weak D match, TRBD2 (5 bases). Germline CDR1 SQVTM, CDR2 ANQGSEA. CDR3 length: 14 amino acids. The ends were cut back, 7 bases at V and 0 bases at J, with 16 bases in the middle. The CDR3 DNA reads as TGCAGCGCCAAAGGGAACGGGAACTCCTACGAGCAGTACTTC. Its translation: CSAKGNGNSYEQYF.

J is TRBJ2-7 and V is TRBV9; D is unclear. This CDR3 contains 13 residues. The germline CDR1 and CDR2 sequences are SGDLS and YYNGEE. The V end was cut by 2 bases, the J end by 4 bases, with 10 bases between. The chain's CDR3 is CASSVSSGYEQYF. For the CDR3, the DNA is TGTGCCAGCAGCGTCTCGAGTGGTTACGAGCAGTACTTC.